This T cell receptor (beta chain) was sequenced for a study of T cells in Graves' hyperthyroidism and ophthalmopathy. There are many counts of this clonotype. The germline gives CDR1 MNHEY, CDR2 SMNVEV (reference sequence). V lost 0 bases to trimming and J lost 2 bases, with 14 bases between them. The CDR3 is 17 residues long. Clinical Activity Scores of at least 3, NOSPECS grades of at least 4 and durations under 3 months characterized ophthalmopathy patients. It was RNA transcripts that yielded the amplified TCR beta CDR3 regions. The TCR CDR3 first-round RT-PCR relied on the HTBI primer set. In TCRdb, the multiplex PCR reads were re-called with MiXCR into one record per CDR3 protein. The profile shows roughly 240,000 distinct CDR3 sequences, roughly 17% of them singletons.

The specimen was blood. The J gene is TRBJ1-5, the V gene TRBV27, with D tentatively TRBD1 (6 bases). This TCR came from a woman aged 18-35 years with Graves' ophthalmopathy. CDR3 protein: CASSLSGAGMGNQPQHF. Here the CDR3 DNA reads TGTGCCAGCAGTTTATCGGGGGCCGGGATGGGCAATCAGCCCCAGCATTTT.